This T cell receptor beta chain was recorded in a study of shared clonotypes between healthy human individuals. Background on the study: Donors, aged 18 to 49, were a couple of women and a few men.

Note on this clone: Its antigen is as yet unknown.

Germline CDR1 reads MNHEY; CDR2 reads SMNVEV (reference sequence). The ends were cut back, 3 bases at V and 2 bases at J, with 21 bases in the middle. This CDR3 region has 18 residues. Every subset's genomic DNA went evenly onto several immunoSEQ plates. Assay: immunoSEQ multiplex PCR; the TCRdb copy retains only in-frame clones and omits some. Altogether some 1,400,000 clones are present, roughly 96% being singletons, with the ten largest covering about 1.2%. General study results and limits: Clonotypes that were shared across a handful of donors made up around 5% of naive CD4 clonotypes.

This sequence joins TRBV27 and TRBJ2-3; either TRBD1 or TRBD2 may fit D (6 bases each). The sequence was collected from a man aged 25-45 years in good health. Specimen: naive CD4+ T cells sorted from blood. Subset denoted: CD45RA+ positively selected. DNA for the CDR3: TGTGCCAGCAGTTTTAGGGGGGTCGCGTCCTTTGACACAGATACGCAGTATTTT. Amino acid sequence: CASSFRGVASFDTDTQYF.